This TCR beta chain is drawn from a study of T cells in Graves' hyperthyroidism and ophthalmopathy. CDR1 MDHEN and CDR2 SYDVKM come from the germline V gene. The trim removed 4 bases at V and 5 bases at J, leaving 4 bases unmatched. The CDR3 is 14 residues long. Amplification of TCR beta CDR3 regions was performed using RNA transcripts as template. HTBI primers were employed in a first-round RT-PCR of the TCR CDR3. TCRdb reprocessed the multiplex PCR reads with MiXCR, giving one entry per CDR3 protein. Altogether fewer than 650,000 distinct CDR3 sequences are present, about 15% being singletons, with the ten largest covering about 15%.

This clonotype was sampled from a woman aged 40 to 55 with Graves' hyperthyroidism. This chain links TRBV28 with TRBJ1-1, with 10 bases aligning to TRBD1. Sequenced sample: blood. CDR3 in amino acids: CASSYWGQGTEAFF. In DNA form, the CDR3 reads TGTGCCAGCAGTTATTGGGGACAGGGGACTGAAGCTTTCTTT.